This TCR beta chain was sequenced for a study of naive and memory T cell subsets. Both TRBC1 and TRBC2 were covered by a beta constant-region primer of two equimolar oligonucleotides. Nested alpha and beta constant-region primers with the SP2 primer drove four PCR rounds on ligated cDNA. MiXCR, run by TCRdb on the UMI-ligation and nested PCR reads, gives a single entry per CDR3 protein. Found here are 120,000 or so distinct CDR3 sequences, just over 35% of them singletons; the top ten hold approximately 0.9%. CDR1 is LNHDA, CDR2 SQIVND, per germline (reference sequence). This CDR3 region has 15 residues. Losses at the gene ends were 2 bases for V and 6 bases for J; bases not matched to a gene: 7. This clonotype was seen only a few times.

The receptor was isolated from a human donor in good health. The specimen sequenced was central memory CD4+ T cells from blood. J is TRBJ2-1 and V is TRBV19; the match to TRBD1 covers 7 bases. The DNA for the CDR3 is TGTGCCAGTAGTATACTTTCAACAGGGGCCAATGAGCAGTTCTTC. Encoded protein: CASSILSTGANEQFF.